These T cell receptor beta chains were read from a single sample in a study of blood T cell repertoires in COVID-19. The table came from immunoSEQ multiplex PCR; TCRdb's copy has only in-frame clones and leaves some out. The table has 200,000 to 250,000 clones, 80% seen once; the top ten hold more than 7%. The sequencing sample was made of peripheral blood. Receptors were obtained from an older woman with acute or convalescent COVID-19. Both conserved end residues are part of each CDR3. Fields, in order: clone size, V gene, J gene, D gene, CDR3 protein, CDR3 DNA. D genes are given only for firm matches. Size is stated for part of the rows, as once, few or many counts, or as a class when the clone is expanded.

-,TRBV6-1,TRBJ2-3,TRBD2,CASSEAGDYTDTQYF,TGTGCCAGCAGTGAAGCGGGGGACTACACAGATACGCAGTATTTT
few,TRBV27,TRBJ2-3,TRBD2,CASTDGGATDTQYF,TGTGCCAGCACTGACGGGGGGGCAACAGATACGCAGTATTTT
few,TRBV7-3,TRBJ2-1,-,CASSRGTDGDEQFF,TGTGCCAGCAGCAGAGGGACTGATGGGGATGAGCAGTTCTTC
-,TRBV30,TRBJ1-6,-,CAWSGIPRYNSPLHF,TGTGCCTGGAGTGGAATTCCTCGGTATAATTCACCCCTCCACTTT
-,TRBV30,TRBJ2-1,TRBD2,CAWSGTGTSGGANEQFF,TGTGCCTGGAGTGGAACCGGGACTAGCGGGGGGGCTAATGAGCAGTTCTTC
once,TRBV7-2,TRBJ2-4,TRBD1,CASSPKDRTGGFDKNIQYF,TGTGCCAGCAGCCCCAAGGATAGAACAGGGGGTTTTGACAAAAACATTCAGTACTTC
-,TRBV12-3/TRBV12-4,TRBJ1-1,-,CASSFEMNTEAFF,TGTGCCAGCAGTTTTGAGATGAACACTGAAGCTTTCTTT
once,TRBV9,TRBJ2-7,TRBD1,CASSVGTGGVYEQYF,TGTGCCAGCAGCGTTGGGACAGGGGGCGTCTACGAGCAGTACTTC
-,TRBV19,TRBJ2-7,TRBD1,CATRGQGTYEQYF,TGTGCCACCCGGGGACAGGGTACCTACGAGCAGTACTTC
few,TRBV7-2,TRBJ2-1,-,CASSSPPGVYNEQFF,TGTGCCAGCAGCTCGCCCCCCGGAGTTTACAATGAGCAGTTCTTC
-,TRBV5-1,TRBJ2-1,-,CASSLTVVNEQFF,TGCGCCAGCAGCTTGACAGTAGTCAATGAGCAGTTCTTC
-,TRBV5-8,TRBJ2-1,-,CASSLEVGDNEQFF,TGTGCCAGCAGCCTGGAAGTCGGGGACAATGAGCAGTTCTTC
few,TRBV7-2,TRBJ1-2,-,CASSRDSVLYGYTF,TGTGCCAGCAGCCGGGACTCCGTCCTTTATGGCTACACCTTC
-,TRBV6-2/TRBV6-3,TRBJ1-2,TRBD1,CASSQTSTGDYGYTF,TGTGCCAGCAGCCAAACCTCTACAGGGGACTATGGCTACACCTTC